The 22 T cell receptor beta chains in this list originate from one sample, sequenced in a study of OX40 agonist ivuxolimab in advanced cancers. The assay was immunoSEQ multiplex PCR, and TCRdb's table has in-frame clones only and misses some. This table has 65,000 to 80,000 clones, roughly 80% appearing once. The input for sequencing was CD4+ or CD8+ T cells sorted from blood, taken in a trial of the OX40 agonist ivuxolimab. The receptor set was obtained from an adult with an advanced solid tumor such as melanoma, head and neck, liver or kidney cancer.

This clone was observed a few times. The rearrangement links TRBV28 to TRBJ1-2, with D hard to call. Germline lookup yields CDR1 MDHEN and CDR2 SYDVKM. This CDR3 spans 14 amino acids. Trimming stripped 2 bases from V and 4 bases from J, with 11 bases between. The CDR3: CASSLGKEVYGYTF. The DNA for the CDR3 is TGTGCCAGCAGTTTAGGAAAGGAGGTCTATGGCTACACCTTC.

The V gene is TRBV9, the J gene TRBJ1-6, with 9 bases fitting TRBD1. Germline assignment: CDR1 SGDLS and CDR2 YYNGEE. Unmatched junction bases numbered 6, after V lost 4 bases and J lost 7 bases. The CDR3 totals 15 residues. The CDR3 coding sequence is TGTGCCAGCAGCCCGGGACAGGGTAAAAATTCACCCCTCCACTTT. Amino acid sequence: CASSPGQGKNSPLHF.

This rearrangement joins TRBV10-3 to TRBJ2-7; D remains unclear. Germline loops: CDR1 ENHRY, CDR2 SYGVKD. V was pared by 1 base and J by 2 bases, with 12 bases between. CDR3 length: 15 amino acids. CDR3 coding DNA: TGTGCCATCAGTGAGTTACCGACTGGTACCTACGAGCAGTACTTC. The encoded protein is CAISELPTGTYEQYF.

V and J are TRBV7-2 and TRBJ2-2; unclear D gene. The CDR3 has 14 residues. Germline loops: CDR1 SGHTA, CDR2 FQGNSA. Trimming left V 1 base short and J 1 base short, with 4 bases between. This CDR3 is CASSLGQNTGELFF. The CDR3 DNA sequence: TGTGCCAGCAGCTTAGGGCAGAACACCGGGGAGCTGTTTTTT.

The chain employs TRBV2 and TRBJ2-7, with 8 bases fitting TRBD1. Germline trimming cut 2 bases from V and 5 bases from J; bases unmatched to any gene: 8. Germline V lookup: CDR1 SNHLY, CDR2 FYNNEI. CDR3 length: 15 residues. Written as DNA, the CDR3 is TGTGCCAGCAGTGAAACGAGGACAGGGAGGAACGAGCAGTACTTC. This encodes CASSETRTGRNEQYF. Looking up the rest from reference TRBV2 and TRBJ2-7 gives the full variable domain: EPEVTQTPSHQVTQMGQEVILRCVPISNHLYFYWYRQILGQKVEFLVSFYNNEISEKSEIFDDQFSVERPDGSNFTLKIRSTKLEDSAMYFCASSETRTGRNEQYFGPGTRLTVT.

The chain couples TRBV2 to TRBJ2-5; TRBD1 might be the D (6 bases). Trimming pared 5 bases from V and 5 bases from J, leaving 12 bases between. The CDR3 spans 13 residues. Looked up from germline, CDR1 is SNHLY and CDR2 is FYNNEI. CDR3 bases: TGTGCCAGCAGTCCACAGGGTACTGAGACCCAGTACTTC. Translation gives CASSPQGTETQYF. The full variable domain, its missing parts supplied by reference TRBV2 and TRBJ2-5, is EPEVTQTPSHQVTQMGQEVILRCVPISNHLYFYWYRQILGQKVEFLVSFYNNEISEKSEIFDDQFSVERPDGSNFTLKIRSTKLEDSAMYFCASSPQGTETQYFGPGTRLLVL.

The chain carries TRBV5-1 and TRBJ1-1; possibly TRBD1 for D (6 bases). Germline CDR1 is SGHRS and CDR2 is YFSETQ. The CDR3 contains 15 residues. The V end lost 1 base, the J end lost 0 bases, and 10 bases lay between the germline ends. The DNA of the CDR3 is TGCGCCAGCAGCTTGACAGGGCAGCTGAACACTGAAGCTTTCTTT. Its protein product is CASSLTGQLNTEAFF.

The CDR3 loop reads CASSSEPVYNEQFF. For the CDR3, the DNA is TGTGCCAGCAGCTCTGAACCTGTCTACAATGAGCAGTTCTTC. This rearrangement joins TRBV5-8 to TRBJ2-1; no definite D call. The germline V gene has CDR1 SGHTS and CDR2 YDEGEE. The CDR3 sequence is 14 residues long. The ends were cut back, 3 bases at V and 3 bases at J, with 10 bases in the middle.

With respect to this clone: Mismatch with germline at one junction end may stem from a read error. CDR3 sequence reads: CASSLGTSGRAVNF. CDR3 bases: TGTGCCAGCAGCTTGGGGACTAGCGGGAGGGCCGTGAACTTC. The rearrangement uses TRBV7-9 and TRBJ2-7; the match to TRBD2 covers 16 bases. The CDR3 is made up of 14 amino acids. Germline CDR1 is SEHNR and CDR2 is FQNEAQ (reference sequence).

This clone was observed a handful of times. The CDR3 nucleotides are TGTGCCAGCAGCTTGGCCATAGGACAGGGCAATTCACCCCTCCACTTT. Encoded protein: CASSLAIGQGNSPLHF. The chain couples TRBV5-4 to TRBJ1-6; 8 bases are shared with TRBD1. J lost 7 bases, V lost 0 bases, and 6 bases had no gene match. Germline V CDR1 and CDR2: SGHNT, YYREEE (reference sequence). This CDR3 has 16 residues.

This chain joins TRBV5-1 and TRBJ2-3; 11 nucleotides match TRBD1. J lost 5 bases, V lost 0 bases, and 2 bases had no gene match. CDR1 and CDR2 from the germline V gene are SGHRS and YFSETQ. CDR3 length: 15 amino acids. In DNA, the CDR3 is TGCGCCAGCAGCTTGGCGGACAGGGGGCGAGATACGCAGTATTTT. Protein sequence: CASSLADRGRDTQYF.

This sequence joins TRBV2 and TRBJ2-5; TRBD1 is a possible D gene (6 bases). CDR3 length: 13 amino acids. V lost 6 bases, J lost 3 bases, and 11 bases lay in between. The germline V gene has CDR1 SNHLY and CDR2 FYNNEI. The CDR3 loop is CASRLTGEETQYF. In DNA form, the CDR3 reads TGTGCCAGCAGATTGACAGGTGAAGAGACCCAGTACTTC.

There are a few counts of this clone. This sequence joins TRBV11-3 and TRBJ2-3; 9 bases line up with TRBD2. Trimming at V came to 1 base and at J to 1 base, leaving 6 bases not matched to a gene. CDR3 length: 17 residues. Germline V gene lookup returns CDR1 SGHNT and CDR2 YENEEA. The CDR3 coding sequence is TGTGCCAGCAGCTTAGGTCAGCGGGAGGCCCGCACAGATACGCAGTATTTT. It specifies CASSLGQREARTDTQYF.

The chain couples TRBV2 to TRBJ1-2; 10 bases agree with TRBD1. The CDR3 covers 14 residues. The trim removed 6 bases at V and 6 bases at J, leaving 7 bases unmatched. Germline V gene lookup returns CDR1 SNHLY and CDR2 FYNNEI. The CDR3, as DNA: TGTGCCAGCAGCTCAAGTGGGACAGGGGATGGCTACACCTTC. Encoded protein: CASSSSGTGDGYTF.

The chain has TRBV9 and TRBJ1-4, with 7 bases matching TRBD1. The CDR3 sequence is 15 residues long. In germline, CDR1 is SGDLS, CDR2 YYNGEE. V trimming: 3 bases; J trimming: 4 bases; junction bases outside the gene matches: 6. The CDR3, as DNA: TGTGCCAGCAGCGCAGAGGGGACAGTTAATGAAAAACTGTTTTTT. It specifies CASSAEGTVNEKLFF.

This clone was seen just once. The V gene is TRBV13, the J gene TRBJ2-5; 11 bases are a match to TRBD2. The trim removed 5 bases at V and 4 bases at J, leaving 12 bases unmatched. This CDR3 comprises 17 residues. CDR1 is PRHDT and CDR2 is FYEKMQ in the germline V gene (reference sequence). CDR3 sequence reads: CASSPATSGGWSETQYF. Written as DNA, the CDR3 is TGTGCCAGCAGCCCCGCCACTAGCGGGGGATGGTCAGAGACCCAGTACTTC.

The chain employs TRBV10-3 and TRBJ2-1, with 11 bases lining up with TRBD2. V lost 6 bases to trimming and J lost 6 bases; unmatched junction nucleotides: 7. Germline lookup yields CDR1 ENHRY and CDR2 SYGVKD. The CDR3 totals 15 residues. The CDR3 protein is CAIRRTSGPSNEQFF. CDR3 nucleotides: TGTGCCATCAGGAGGACTAGCGGGCCTAGCAATGAGCAGTTCTTC.

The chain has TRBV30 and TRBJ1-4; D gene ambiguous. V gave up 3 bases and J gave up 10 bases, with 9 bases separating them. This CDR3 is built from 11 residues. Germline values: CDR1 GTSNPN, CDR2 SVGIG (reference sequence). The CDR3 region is CAWRKGGKLFF. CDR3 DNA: TGTGCCTGGAGGAAGGGTGGAAAACTGTTTTTT. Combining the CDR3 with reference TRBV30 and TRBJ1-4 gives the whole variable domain SQTIHQWPATLVQPVGSPLSLECTVEGTSNPNLYWYRQAAGRGLQLLFYSVGIGQISSEVPQNLSASRPQDRQFILSSKKLLLSDSGFYLCAWRKGGKLFFGSGTQLSVL.

This CDR3 reads CASSYQGGLNTQYF. The CDR3 nucleotides read TGTGCCAGCTCCTACCAGGGGGGGCTGAATACGCAGTATTTT. This rearrangement joins TRBV7-2 to TRBJ2-3; D tentatively fits TRBD1 or TRBD2 (7 bases each). V gave up 8 bases and J gave up 7 bases, with 19 bases separating them. Germline-derived CDR1 and CDR2 are SGHTA and FQGNSA. The CDR3 has 14 residues.

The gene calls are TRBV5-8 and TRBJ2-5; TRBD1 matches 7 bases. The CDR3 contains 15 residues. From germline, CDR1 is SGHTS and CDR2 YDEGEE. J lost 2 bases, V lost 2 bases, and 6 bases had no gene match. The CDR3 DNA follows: TGTGCCAGCAGCTTTGGGGACAGCATACAAGAGACCCAGTACTTC. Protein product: CASSFGDSIQETQYF. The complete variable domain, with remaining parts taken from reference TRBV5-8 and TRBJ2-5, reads EAGVTQSPTHLIKTRGQQATLRCSPISGHTSVYWYQQALGLGLQFLLWYDEGEERNRGNFPPRFSGRQFPNYSSELNVNALELEDSALYLCASSFGDSIQETQYFGPGTRLLVL.

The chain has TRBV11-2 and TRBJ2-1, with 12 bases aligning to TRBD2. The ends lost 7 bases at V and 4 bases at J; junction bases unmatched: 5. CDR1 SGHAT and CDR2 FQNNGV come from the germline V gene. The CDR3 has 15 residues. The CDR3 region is CASTSGTSGYNEQFF. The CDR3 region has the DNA TGTGCCAGCACGTCCGGGACTAGCGGGTACAATGAGCAGTTCTTC.

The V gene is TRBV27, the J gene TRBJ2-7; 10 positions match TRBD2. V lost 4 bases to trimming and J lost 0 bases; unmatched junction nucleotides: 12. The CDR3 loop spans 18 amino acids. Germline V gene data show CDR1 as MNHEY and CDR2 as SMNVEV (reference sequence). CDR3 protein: CASSSRGPSGSSSYEQYF. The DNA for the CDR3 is TGTGCCAGCAGTTCAAGGGGCCCTAGCGGGAGTTCCTCCTACGAGCAGTACTTC.